The 28 T cell receptor beta chains below come from one sample, sequenced in a study of graft-versus-host responses after intestinal transplantation. For these TCRs, the target antigens are not known. Sequencing was performed with immunoSEQ multiplex PCR; in TCRdb, only in-frame clones are kept and a portion is missing. The sample carries about 100,000 clones, over 75% recorded once. Sequencing used unstimulated CD4+ T cells sorted from spleen or lymph node cells, obtained before intestinal transplant. The source is a human donor who received an intestinal transplant.

The sample holds a few counts of this clone. The chain couples TRBV5-1 to TRBJ1-6; no firm D call. Deletions cut 5 bases from V and 7 bases from J, with 10 bases between. The length of the CDR3 is 13 residues. CDR1 SGHRS and CDR2 YFSETQ come from the germline V gene. This CDR3 is CASSGSENSPLHF. CDR3 in DNA: TGCGCCAGCAGTGGGTCAGAAAATTCACCCCTCCACTTT.

This chain connects TRBV2 to TRBJ2-7; a weak D match, TRBD2 (7 bases). CDR3 length: 14 amino acids. Germline V CDR1 and CDR2: SNHLY, FYNNEI. The V gene lost 4 bases and the J gene lost 3 bases, with 13 bases spanning the gap. CDR3 sequence reads: CASSGWEGGYEQYF. The CDR3, as DNA: TGTGCCAGCAGTGGGTGGGAGGGGGGCTACGAGCAGTACTTC. The full variable domain, its missing parts supplied by reference TRBV2 and TRBJ2-7, is EPEVTQTPSHQVTQMGQEVILRCVPISNHLYFYWYRQILGQKVEFLVSFYNNEISEKSEIFDDQFSVERPDGSNFTLKIRSTKLEDSAMYFCASSGWEGGYEQYFGPGTRLTVT.

V usage is TRBV6-5 and J usage is TRBJ2-2; tentatively, D is TRBD1 (5 bases). V was pared by 4 bases and J by 5 bases, with 17 bases between. CDR1 MNHEY and CDR2 SVGAGI come from the germline V gene. The CDR3 length is 16 residues. The CDR3 here is CASSSIRVLRTGELFF. The DNA of the CDR3 is TGTGCCAGCAGTTCCATCAGGGTCCTTCGTACCGGGGAGCTGTTTTTT.

The rearrangement joins TRBV4-1 to TRBJ2-7, with 12 bases that match TRBD2. V lost 4 bases and J lost 0; bases outside the gene matches: 7. CDR1 and CDR2 from the germline V gene are MGHRA and YSYEKL. The CDR3 is made up of 17 amino acids. CDR3 in DNA: TGCGCCAGCAGCCTCGGACTAGCGGGGATTTACTCCTACGAGCAGTACTTC. Translation gives CASSLGLAGIYSYEQYF.

The chain recombines TRBV4-1 with TRBJ2-5, with 8 bases matching TRBD1. CDR1 and CDR2 from the germline V gene are MGHRA and YSYEKL. V dropped 2 bases and J dropped 5; count of bases not matched to a gene: 7. The length of the CDR3 is 15 residues. DNA of the CDR3: TGCGCCAGCAGCCAACCAGGGGGCGGCAGGGAGACCCAGTACTTC. It encodes CASSQPGGGRETQYF.

The chain links TRBV7-2 to TRBJ2-7; D is possibly TRBD1 or TRBD2 (5 bases each). With 2 bases removed from V and 0 bases from J, the gap between germline ends came to 11 bases. This CDR3 is 15 amino acids long. CDR1 is SGHTA and CDR2 is FQGNSA in the germline V gene. CDR3 sequence reads: CASSLSRDASYEQYF. CDR3 in DNA: TGTGCCAGCAGCTTATCCCGGGACGCCTCCTACGAGCAGTACTTC. The whole variable domain, remainder taken from reference TRBV7-2 and TRBJ2-7, is GAGVSQSPSNKVTEKGKDVELRCDPISGHTALYWYRQSLGQGLEFLIYFQGNSAPDKSGLPSDRFSAERTGGSVSTLTIQRTQQEDSAVYLCASSLSRDASYEQYFGPGTRLTVT.

The J gene is TRBJ2-5, the V gene TRBV7-7; 13 positions match TRBD2. The junction had 5 bases not matched to a gene; V was cut back by 5 bases and J by 5 bases. Germline V CDR1 and CDR2: SSHAT, FNYEAQ (reference sequence). The CDR3 is made up of 15 amino acids. The CDR3 DNA reads TGTGCCAGCAGCCTAGGACTAGCGGGAGCCGAGACCCAGTACTTC. Translated: CASSLGLAGAETQYF. Drawing the rest from reference TRBV7-7 and TRBJ2-5, the complete variable domain is GAGVSQSPRYKVTKRGQDVTLRCDPISSHATLYWYQQALGQGPEFLTYFNYEAQPDKSGLPSDRFSAERPEGSISTLTIQRTEQRDSAMYRCASSLGLAGAETQYFGPGTRLLVL.

This clone was recorded only once. The chain combines TRBV4-2 with TRBJ2-1; D is perhaps TRBD1 (5 bases). CDR1 LGHNA and CDR2 YNFKEQ come from the germline V gene. CDR3 length: 16 amino acids. V shed 4 bases and J shed 0 bases, with 13 bases lying between them. The CDR3 DNA is TGTGCCAGCAGCCGGACACGGTTGAGCTCCTACAATGAGCAGTTCTTC. It is translated as CASSRTRLSSYNEQFF.

The V gene is TRBV6-1, the J gene TRBJ2-7, with TRBD2 identical over 9 bases. The germline V gene has CDR1 MNHNS and CDR2 SASEGT. There are 14 residues in the CDR3. The junction had 9 bases not matched to a gene; V was cut back by 6 bases and J by 6 bases. The CDR3 DNA follows: TGTGCCAGCAGCGAAAGGGGACTAGCATTCGAGCAGTACTTC. This sequence encodes CASSERGLAFEQYF.

By sample fraction, this clone is medium-sized. The chain uses TRBV11-2 and TRBJ1-3; possible D gene TRBD1, 5 bases. This CDR3 region has 14 residues. Between the trimmed V and J ends, which lost 5 bases and 4 bases, there was a span of 12 bases. CDR1 and CDR2 from the germline V gene are SGHAT and FQNNGV. CDR3 in amino acids: CASSRGDSGNTIYF. DNA for the CDR3: TGTGCCAGCAGCCGAGGCGACAGCGGAAACACCATATATTTT.

The chain recombines TRBV6-5 with TRBJ2-7; 8 bases fit TRBD2. V lost 2 bases to trimming and J lost 5 bases; unmatched junction nucleotides: 2. The V gene's germline CDR1 is MNHEY and CDR2 SVGAGI. This CDR3 is built from 13 residues. The chain's CDR3 is CASSYRGGHEQYF. In DNA form, the CDR3 reads TGTGCCAGCAGTTACCGGGGGGGGCACGAGCAGTACTTC.

The chain is built from TRBV6-5 and TRBJ2-2; D gene uncertain. V was cut by 5 bases and J by 2 bases, with 3 bases left in between. The CDR3 totals 12 residues. The V gene's germline CDR1 is MNHEY and CDR2 SVGAGI. The CDR3 DNA reads as TGTGCCAGCAGTCCCAACACCGGGGAGCTGTTTTTT. Its translation is CASSPNTGELFF.

The chain recombines TRBV18 with TRBJ2-1; D possibly corresponds to TRBD2 (5 bases). This CDR3 is built from 13 residues. Germline CDR1 and CDR2: KGHSH and LQKENI. The V end lost 1 base, the J end lost 6 bases, and 7 bases lay between the germline ends. The CDR3 DNA follows: TGTGCCAGCTCACCACGGGAGTTCAATGAGCAGTTCTTC. Amino acid sequence: CASSPREFNEQFF.

The chain couples TRBV6-5 to TRBJ2-7; 7 bases are a match to TRBD1. Germline V CDR1 and CDR2: MNHEY, SVGAGI. This CDR3 has 14 residues. V dropped 2 bases and J dropped 3; count of bases not matched to a gene: 4. The CDR3 reads CASSYQGEFYEQYF. The CDR3 DNA sequence: TGTGCCAGCAGTTACCAGGGGGAGTTCTACGAGCAGTACTTC.

The rearrangement joins TRBV6-5 to TRBJ1-1, with TRBD1 as a possible D gene (6 bases). The CDR3 spans 13 residues. Germline V gives CDR1 MNHEY, CDR2 SVGAGI. Trimming shortened V by 10 bases and J by 3 bases, and 15 bases separated the two germline ends. The CDR3: CATRRGKDTEAFF. The CDR3 nucleotides read TGTGCCACCAGAAGGGGGAAGGACACTGAAGCTTTCTTT.

This clone was picked up one time. The V and J genes are TRBV20-1 and TRBJ1-4, with D unresolved. The CDR3 spans 10 residues. Germline V gives CDR1 DFQATT, CDR2 SNEGSKA (reference sequence). V dropped 5 bases and J dropped 6 bases, with 4 bases sitting between them. The CDR3, as DNA: TGCAGTGCTTACTATGAAAAACTGTTTTTT. As protein: CSAYYEKLFF.

This clone has just a few counts. Other DNA sequences in the sample encode the same CDR3. The rearrangement joins TRBV9 to TRBJ2-7, with 10 bases lining up with TRBD2. Germline CDR1 and CDR2: SGDLS and YYNGEE. Trimming at V came to 3 bases and at J to 4 bases, leaving 1 base not matched to a gene. The CDR3 is made up of 13 amino acids. This CDR3 is CASSGTSGYEQYF. The CDR3 bases are TGTGCCAGCAGCGGGACTAGCGGATACGAGCAGTACTTC.

This clone was observed a few times. The CDR3 sequence: CASSFTSGRGIEQFF. CDR3 sequence (DNA): TGTGCCAGCAGCTTCACTAGCGGGAGGGGCATTGAGCAGTTCTTC. This rearrangement joins TRBV5-4 to TRBJ2-1; 13 bases map to TRBD2. This CDR3 spans 15 amino acids. V lost 2 bases, J lost 9 bases, and 5 bases stayed unmatched. CDR1 and CDR2 (germline): SGHNT, YYREEE (reference sequence).

The V gene is TRBV10-1, the J gene TRBJ2-2; 7 nucleotides match TRBD2. CDR1 and CDR2 (germline): WNHNN, SYGVQD (reference sequence). Trimming took 0 bases from V and 2 from J; bases not matched to a gene: 3. The CDR3 length is 16 residues. The CDR3 region has the DNA TGCGCCAGCAGTGAGTCAAGCGGGGAAAACACCGGGGAGCTGTTTTTT. Residues: CASSESSGENTGELFF.

V is TRBV2 and J is TRBJ2-1; either TRBD1 or TRBD2 may fit D (5 bases each). The V gene's germline CDR1 is SNHLY and CDR2 FYNNEI. The CDR3 contains 13 residues. Trimming cost V 5 bases and J 5 bases, with 10 bases left between them. The chain's CDR3 is CASSSGPHNEQFF. In nucleotides, the CDR3 is TGTGCCAGCAGTTCGGGACCCCACAATGAGCAGTTCTTC.

This rearrangement joins TRBV7-6 to TRBJ2-5; 12 bases align to TRBD2. CDR3 length: 16 amino acids. The V segment lost 5 bases and the J segment 1 base; nucleotides outside the gene matches: 5. Looked up from germline, CDR1 is SGHVS and CDR2 is FNYEAQ. CDR3 bases: TGTGCCAGCAGCACCGGACTAGCGGGGAGCCAAGAGACCCAGTACTTC. Encoded protein: CASSTGLAGSQETQYF.

The DNA of the CDR3 is TGTGCCAGCAGTTTATATGGTCTAGGGAGCTACGAGCAGTACTTC. Its protein product is CASSLYGLGSYEQYF. The V call is TRBV28, the J call TRBJ2-7; D possibly corresponds to TRBD2 (5 bases). V lost 1 base to trimming and J lost 3 bases, with 13 bases between them. The CDR3 covers 15 residues. Germline-derived CDR1 and CDR2 are MDHEN and SYDVKM.

The V and J genes are TRBV28 and TRBJ2-2, with 8 nucleotides matching TRBD1. V was clipped by 5 bases and J by 5 bases; unmatched bases: 7. This CDR3 comprises 15 residues. CDR1 is MDHEN, CDR2 SYDVKM, per germline. The DNA of the CDR3 is TGTGCCAGCAGTCTCCGGACAGGGCTAACCGGGGAGCTGTTTTTT. This codes for CASSLRTGLTGELFF.

As to this clone: In the same sample, other DNA sequences code for this CDR3. The chain combines TRBV7-3 with TRBJ2-1, with D maybe TRBD1 (5 bases). V was clipped by 2 bases and J by 9 bases, with 14 bases between them. The CDR3 totals 14 residues. Germline lookup yields CDR1 SGHTA and CDR2 FQGTGA. Here the CDR3 reads CASSLVLVRGEQFF. In DNA form, the CDR3 reads TGTGCCAGCAGCTTAGTACTGGTTAGGGGTGAGCAGTTCTTC.

This clone was detected only a few times. The chain uses TRBV7-9 and TRBJ1-3, with D perhaps TRBD1 (5 bases). The CDR3 is made up of 14 amino acids. V lost 11 bases to trimming and J lost 0 bases, with 14 bases between them. Germline V lookup: CDR1 SEHNR, CDR2 FQNEAQ (reference sequence). CDR3 sequence (DNA): TGTGCCGGATCCGGGACGGACTCTGGAAACACCATATATTTT. Residues: CAGSGTDSGNTIYF.

This clone was counted between two and nine times. V usage is TRBV6-6 and J usage is TRBJ1-1; 9 nucleotides align to TRBD1. Per the germline V gene, CDR1 is MNHNY and CDR2 is SVGAGI (reference sequence). After removal of 2 bases from V and 6 bases from J, the junction contained 10 bases not matched to a gene. The CDR3 runs to 16 residues. The CDR3 bases are TGTGCCAGCAGTTACACTCCGGGACAGGGTTCGGCTGAAGCTTTCTTT. Amino acids: CASSYTPGQGSAEAFF.

The rearrangement links TRBV15 to TRBJ2-2; the match to TRBD2 covers 7 bases. Germline V gene sequence: CDR1 LNHNV, CDR2 YYDKDF (reference sequence). The V segment lost 0 bases and the J segment 5 bases; nucleotides outside the gene matches: 9. The CDR3 length is 17 residues. CDR3 sequence (DNA): TGTGCCACCAGCAGAGATCGTTCTAGCGGAGAAACCGGGGAGCTGTTTTTT. Its translation is CATSRDRSSGETGELFF.

In its sample, this clone was seen once. V usage is TRBV6-5 and J usage is TRBJ2-1, with TRBD2 matching over 10 bases. The CDR3 spans 16 residues. J lost 5 bases, V lost 2 bases, and 6 bases had no gene match. Germline-derived CDR1 and CDR2 are MNHEY and SVGAGI. The DNA of the CDR3 is TGTGCCAGCAGTTACAAGACTAGCGGGCAAAACAATGAGCAGTTCTTC. Translating gives CASSYKTSGQNNEQFF.